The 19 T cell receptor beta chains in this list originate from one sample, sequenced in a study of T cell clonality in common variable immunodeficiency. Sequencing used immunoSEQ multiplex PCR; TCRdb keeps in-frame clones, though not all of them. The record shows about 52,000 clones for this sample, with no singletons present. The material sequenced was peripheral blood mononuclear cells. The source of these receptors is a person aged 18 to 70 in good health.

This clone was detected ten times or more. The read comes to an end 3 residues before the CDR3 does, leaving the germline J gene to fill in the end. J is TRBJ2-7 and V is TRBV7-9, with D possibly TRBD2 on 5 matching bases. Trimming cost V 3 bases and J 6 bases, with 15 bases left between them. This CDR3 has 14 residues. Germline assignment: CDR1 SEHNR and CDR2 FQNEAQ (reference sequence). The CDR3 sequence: CASSFEDFSVEQYF. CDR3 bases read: TGTGCCAGCAGCTTTGAGGACTTCTCCGTCGAG.

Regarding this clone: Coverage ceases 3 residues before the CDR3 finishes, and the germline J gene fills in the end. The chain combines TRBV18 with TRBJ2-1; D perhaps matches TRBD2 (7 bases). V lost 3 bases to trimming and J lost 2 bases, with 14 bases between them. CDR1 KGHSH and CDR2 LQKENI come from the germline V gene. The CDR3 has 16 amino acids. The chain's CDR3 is CASSPAGAGTYNEQFF. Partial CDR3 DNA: TGTGCCAGCTCACCGGCGGGGGCAGGCACCTACAATGAG.

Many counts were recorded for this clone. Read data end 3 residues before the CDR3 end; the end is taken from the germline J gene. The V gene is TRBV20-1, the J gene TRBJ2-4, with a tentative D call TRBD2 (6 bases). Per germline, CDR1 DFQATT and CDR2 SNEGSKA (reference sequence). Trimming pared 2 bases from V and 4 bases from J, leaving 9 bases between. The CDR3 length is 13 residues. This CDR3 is CSARRGGKNIQYF. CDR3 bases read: TGCAGTGCTAGAAGGGGAGGAAAAAACATT.

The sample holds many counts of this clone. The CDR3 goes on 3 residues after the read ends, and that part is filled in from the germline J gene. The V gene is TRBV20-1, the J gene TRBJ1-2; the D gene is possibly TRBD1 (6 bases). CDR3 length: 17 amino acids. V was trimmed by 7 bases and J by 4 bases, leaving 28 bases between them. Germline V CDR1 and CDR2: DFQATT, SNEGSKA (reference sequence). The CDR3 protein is CSVGPSGAQRLSYGYTF. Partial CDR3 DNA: TGCAGTGTCGGTCCGTCAGGGGCGCAGAGGTTGAGCTATGGC.

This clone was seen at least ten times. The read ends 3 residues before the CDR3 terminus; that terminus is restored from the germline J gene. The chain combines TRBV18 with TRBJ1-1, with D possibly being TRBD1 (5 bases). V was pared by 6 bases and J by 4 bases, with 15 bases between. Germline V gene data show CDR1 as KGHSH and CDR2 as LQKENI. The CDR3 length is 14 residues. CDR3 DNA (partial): TGTGCCAGCTCCTATAACGGGGGTGGCACTGAA. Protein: CASSYNGGGTE. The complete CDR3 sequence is CASSYNGGGTEAFF.

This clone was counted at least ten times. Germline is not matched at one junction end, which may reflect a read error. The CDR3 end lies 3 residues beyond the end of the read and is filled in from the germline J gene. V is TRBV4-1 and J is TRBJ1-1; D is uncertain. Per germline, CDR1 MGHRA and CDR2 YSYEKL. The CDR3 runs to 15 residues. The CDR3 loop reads CTSSQTPRFRDEAFF. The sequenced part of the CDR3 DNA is TGCACCAGCAGCCAGACCCCTAGGTTCCGTGATGAA.

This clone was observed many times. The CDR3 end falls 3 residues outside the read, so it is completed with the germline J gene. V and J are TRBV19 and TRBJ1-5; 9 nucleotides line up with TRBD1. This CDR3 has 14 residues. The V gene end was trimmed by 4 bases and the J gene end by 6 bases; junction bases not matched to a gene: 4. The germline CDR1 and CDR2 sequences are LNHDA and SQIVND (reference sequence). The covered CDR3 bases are TGTGCCAGTAGTAAACAGGGGGCAATTCAGCCC. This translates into CASSKQGAIQP. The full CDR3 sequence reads CASSKQGAIQPQHF.

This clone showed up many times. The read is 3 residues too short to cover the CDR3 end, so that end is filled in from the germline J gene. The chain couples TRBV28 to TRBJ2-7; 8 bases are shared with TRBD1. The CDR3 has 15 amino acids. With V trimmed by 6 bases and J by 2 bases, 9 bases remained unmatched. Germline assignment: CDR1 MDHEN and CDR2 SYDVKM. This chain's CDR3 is CASRPGQGIAYEQYF. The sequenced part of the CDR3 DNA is TGTGCCAGCAGACCCGGACAGGGTATCGCCTACGAG.

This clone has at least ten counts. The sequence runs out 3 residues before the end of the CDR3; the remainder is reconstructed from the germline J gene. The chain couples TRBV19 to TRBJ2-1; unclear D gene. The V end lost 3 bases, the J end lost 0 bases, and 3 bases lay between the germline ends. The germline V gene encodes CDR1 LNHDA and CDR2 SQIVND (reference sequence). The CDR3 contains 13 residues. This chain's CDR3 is CASSISSYNEQFF. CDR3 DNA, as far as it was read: TGTGCCAGTAGTATTAGCTCCTACAATGAG.

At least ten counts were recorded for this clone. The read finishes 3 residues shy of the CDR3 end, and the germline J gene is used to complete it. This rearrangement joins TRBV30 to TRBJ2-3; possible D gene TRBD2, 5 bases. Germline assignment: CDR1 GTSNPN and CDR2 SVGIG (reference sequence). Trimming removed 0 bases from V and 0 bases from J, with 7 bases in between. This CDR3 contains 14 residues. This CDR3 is CAWSVGGSTDTQYF. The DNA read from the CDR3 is TGTGCCTGGAGTGTTGGCGGGAGCACAGATACG.

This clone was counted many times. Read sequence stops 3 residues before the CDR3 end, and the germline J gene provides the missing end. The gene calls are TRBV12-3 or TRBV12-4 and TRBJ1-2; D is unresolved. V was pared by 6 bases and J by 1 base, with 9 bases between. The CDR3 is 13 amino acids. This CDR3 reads CASSLTSNYGYTF. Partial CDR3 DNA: TGTGCCAGCAGCCTTACAAGTAACTATGGC.

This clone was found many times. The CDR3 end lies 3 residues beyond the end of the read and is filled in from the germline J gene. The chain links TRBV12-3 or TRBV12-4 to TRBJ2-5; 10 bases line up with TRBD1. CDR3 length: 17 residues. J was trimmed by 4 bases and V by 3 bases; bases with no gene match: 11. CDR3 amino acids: CASSLGTGVRQGETQYF. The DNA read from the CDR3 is TGTGCCAGCAGTTTGGGGACAGGGGTTCGACAGGGAGAGACC.

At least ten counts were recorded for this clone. This CDR3 reads CASTKTSMFSNTGELFF. The sequenced part of the CDR3 DNA is TGTGCCAGCACCAAGACTAGTATGTTTTCGAACACCGGGGAG. The chain has TRBV7-6 and TRBJ2-2; D might be TRBD2 (6 bases). Coverage ceases 3 residues before the CDR3 finishes, and the germline J gene fills in the end. The germline gives CDR1 SGHVS, CDR2 FNYEAQ. The CDR3 sequence is 17 residues long. V lost 7 bases to trimming and J lost 0 bases, with 18 bases between them.

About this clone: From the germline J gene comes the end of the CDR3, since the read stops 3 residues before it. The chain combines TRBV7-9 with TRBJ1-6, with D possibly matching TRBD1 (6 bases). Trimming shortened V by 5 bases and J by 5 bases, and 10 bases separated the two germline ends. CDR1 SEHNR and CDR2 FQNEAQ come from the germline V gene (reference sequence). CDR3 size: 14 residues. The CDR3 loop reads CASSPRTDNSPLHF. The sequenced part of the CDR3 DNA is TGTGCCAGCAGCCCCAGGACAGATAATTCACCC.

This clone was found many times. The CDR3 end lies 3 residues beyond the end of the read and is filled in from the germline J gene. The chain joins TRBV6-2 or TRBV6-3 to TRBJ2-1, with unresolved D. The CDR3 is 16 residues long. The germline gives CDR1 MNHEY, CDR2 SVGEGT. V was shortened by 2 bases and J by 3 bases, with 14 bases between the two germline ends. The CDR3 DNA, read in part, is TGTGCCAGCAGTTACACCACATCCAGCGACTACAATGAG. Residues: CASSYTTSSDYNE. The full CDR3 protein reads CASSYTTSSDYNEQFF.

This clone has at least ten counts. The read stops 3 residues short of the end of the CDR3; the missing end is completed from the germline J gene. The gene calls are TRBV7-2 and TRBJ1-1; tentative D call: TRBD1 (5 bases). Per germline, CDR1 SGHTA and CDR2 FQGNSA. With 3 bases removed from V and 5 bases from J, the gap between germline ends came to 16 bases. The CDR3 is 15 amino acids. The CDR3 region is CASSFSRDLGTEAFF. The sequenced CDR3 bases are TGTGCCAGCAGCTTCTCCAGGGATTTGGGTACTGAA. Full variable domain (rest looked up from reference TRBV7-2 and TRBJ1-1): GAGVSQSPSNKVTEKGKDVELRCDPISGHTALYWYRQSLGQGLEFLIYFQGNSAPDKSGLPSDRFSAERTGGSVSTLTIQRTQQEDSAVYLCASSFSRDLGTEAFFGQGTRLTVV.

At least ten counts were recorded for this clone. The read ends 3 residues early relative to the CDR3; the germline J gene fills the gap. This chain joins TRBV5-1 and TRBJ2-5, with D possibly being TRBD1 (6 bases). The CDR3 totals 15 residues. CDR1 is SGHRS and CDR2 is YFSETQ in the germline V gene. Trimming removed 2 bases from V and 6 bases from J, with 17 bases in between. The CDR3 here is CASSFEGVSRKTQYF. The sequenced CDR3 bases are TGCGCCAGCAGCTTTGAGGGGGTTAGTAGAAAGACC.

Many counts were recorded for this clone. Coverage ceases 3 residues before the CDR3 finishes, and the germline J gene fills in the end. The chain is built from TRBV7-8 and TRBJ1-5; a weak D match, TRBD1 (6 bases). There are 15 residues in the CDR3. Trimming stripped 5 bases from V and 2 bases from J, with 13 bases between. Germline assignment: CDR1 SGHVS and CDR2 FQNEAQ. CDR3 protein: CASSPTGTGNQPQHF. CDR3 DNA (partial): TGTGCCAGCAGCCCTACAGGGACCGGCAATCAGCCC.

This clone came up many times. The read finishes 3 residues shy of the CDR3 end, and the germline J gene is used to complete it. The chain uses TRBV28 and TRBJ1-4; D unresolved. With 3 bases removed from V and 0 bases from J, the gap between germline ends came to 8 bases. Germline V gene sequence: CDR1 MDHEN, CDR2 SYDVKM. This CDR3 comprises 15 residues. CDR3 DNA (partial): TGTGCCAGCAGTTTGCAGGCCCCAACTAATGAAAAA. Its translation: CASSLQAPTNEK. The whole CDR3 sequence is CASSLQAPTNEKLFF.